This TCR beta chain was observed in a study of T cell responses to AZD1222 COVID-19 vaccine. Study-level findings and limits: Baseline seropositives among AZD1222 recipients totaled only five to seven.

The study pooled second doses at about 4 or about 12 weeks. This CDR3 comprises 14 residues. V was cut by 3 bases and J by 0 bases, with 8 bases left in between. CDR1 and CDR2 (germline): MNHNS, SASEGT. The method was immunoSEQ multiplex PCR; TCRdb's version includes in-frame clones alone and lacks a portion of them. The sample includes roughly 160,000 clones, 70% to 90% of them seen just once. Of note for this clone: Antigen unknown.

The sample in question was peripheral blood, obtained 28 days after the second AZD1222 dose. This chain uses TRBV6-1 with TRBJ1-1; a possible D gene is TRBD1 (5 bases). The source of this sequence is an adult who received the AZD1222 COVID-19 vaccine. The CDR3 nucleotides are TGTGCCAGCAGTGAGCGGGGGATGAACACTGAAGCTTTCTTT. Protein sequence: CASSERGMNTEAFF.